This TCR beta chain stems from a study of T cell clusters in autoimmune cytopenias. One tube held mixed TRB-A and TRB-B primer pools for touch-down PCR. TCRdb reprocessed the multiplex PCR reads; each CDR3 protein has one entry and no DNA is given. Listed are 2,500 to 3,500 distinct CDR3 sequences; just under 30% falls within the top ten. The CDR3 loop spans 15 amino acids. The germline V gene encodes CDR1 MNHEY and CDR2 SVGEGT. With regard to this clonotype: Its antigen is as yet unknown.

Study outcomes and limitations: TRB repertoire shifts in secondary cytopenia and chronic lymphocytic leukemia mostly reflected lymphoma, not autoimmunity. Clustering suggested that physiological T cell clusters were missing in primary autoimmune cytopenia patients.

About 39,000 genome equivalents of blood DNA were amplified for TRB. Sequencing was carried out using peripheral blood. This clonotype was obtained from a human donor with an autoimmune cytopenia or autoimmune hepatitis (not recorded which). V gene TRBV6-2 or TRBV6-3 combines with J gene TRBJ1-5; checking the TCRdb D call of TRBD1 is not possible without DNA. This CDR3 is CASRPTGNSNQPQHF.